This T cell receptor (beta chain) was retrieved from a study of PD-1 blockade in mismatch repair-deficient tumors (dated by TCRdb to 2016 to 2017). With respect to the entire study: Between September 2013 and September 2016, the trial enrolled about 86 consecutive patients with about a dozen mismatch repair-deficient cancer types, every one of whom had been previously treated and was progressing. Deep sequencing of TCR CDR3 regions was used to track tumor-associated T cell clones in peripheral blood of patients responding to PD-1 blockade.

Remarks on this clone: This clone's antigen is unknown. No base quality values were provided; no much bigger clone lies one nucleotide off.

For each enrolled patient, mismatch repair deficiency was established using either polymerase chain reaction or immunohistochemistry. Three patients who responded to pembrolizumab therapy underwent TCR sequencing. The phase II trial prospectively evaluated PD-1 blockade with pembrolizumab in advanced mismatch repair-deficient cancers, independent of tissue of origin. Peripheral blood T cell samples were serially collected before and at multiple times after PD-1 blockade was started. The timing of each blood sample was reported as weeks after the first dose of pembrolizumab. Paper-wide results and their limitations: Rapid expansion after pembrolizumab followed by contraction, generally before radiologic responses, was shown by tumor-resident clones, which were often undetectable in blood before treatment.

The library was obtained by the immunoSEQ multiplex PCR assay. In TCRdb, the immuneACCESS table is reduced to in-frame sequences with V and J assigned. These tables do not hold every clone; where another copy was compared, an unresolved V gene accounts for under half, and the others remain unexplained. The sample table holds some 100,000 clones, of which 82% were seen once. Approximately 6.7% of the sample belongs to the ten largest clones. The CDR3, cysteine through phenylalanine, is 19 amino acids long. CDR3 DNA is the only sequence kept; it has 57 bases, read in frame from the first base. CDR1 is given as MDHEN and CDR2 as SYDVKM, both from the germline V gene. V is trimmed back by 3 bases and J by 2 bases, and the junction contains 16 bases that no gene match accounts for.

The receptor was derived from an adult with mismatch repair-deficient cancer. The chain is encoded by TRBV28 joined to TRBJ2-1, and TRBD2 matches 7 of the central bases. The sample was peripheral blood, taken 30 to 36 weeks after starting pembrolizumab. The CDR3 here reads CASSFAGTGLAVTYNEQFF. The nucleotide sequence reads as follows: TGTGCCAGCAGTTTCGCGGGTACGGGTCTAGCGGTCACCTACAATGAGCAGTTCTTC.